The 11 T cell receptor beta chains below were found in one sample sequenced in a study of graft-versus-host responses after intestinal transplantation (dated by TCRdb to 2020 to 2022). Preparation of the library involved the immunoSEQ multiplex PCR assay. TCRdb carries this immuneACCESS record with in-frame sequences only. Its versions omit some clonotypes, under half of them owing to an unresolved V gene in the studies checked, with the rest unexplained. This sample is represented by roughly 60,000 clones; around nine tenths of them were singletons. The ten top clones hold more than 2.5% of the sample. Specimen: PBMCs, collected about 120 days after intestinal transplantation. These receptors were obtained from a human patient who received an intestinal transplant, so some T cells may come from the graft donor.

V gene TRBV5-4 combines with J gene TRBJ1-1; D possibly corresponds to TRBD1 (6 bases). This CDR3 contains 13 residues. Germline-derived CDR1 and CDR2 are SGHNT and YYREEE (reference sequence). Trimming stripped 2 bases from V and 1 base from J, with 6 bases between. The CDR3 coding sequence is TGTGCCAGCAGCTTCAGGGGGAACACTGAAGCTTTCTTT. Its protein is CASSFRGNTEAFF. The full variable domain, in which reference TRBV5-4 and TRBJ1-1 provide the parts outside the CDR3, is ETGVTQSPTHLIKTRGQQVTLRCSSQSGHNTVSWYQQALGQGPQFIFQYYREEENGRGNFPPRFSGLQFPNYSSELNVNALELDDSALYLCASSFRGNTEAFFGQGTRLTVV.

This clone occurred once. This sequence joins TRBV20-1 and TRBJ2-5; D possibly corresponds to TRBD2 (5 bases). Germline V lookup: CDR1 DFQATT, CDR2 SNEGSKA (reference sequence). Trimming cost V 5 bases and J 11 bases, with 15 bases left between them. The CDR3 extends over 11 amino acids. The CDR3 nucleotides read TGCAGTGCTGAGTGGGGAGAAGAGCAGTACTTC. It codes for CSAEWGEEQYF.

V and J are TRBV6-1 and TRBJ2-1; D not resolved. Trimming cost V 4 bases and J 0 bases, with 7 bases left between them. Germline-derived CDR1 and CDR2 are MNHNS and SASEGT. This CDR3 comprises 14 residues. As DNA, the CDR3 is TGTGCCAGCAGTGGTTTGAGCTCCTACAATGAGCAGTTCTTC. It codes for CASSGLSSYNEQFF.

The V and J genes are TRBV5-1 and TRBJ1-4; 11 bases line up with TRBD1. Germline V gene lookup returns CDR1 SGHRS and CDR2 YFSETQ. V trimming: 3 bases; J trimming: 0 bases; junction bases outside the gene matches: 4. The CDR3 length is 17 residues. The CDR3 DNA reads TGCGCCAGCAGCTCCCAGGGACAGGGGGCAACTAATGAAAAACTGTTTTTT. It codes for CASSSQGQGATNEKLFF.

The CDR3 bases are TGTGCCAGCAGCGTAGTACCGGCCGGCGAGCAGTACTTC. It yields the protein CASSVVPAGEQYF. The chain combines TRBV9 with TRBJ2-7, with D unclear. CDR3 size: 13 residues. Germline lookup yields CDR1 SGDLS and CDR2 YYNGEE. The V gene lost 0 bases and the J gene lost 6 bases, with 10 bases spanning the gap.

The chain employs TRBV25-1 and TRBJ2-7; TRBD1 matches 7 bases. Germline V CDR1 and CDR2: MGHDK, SYGVNS. The V gene end was trimmed by 4 bases and the J gene end by 1 base; junction bases not matched to a gene: 4. The CDR3 is made up of 14 amino acids. CDR3 amino acids: CASSGQGGSYEQYF. DNA for the CDR3: TGTGCCAGCAGTGGACAGGGTGGGTCCTACGAGCAGTACTTC.

The chain has TRBV6-5 and TRBJ1-4; no reliable D call. The germline V gene encodes CDR1 MNHEY and CDR2 SVGAGI. The CDR3 runs 13 residues. Deletions cut 4 bases from V and 5 bases from J, with 8 bases between. CDR3: CASSSTVNEKLFF. CDR3 DNA: TGTGCCAGCAGTTCGACGGTAAATGAAAAACTGTTTTTT.

V is TRBV2 and J is TRBJ2-7; D ambiguous. CDR1 and CDR2 (germline): SNHLY, FYNNEI. Trimming left V 2 bases short and J 5 bases short, with 16 bases between. CDR3 length equals 15 residues. The CDR3 nucleotides read TGTGCCAGCAGTGAACCGACGGATGGAAGCAACGAGCAGTACTTC. Translation gives CASSEPTDGSNEQYF.

The chain recombines TRBV7-3 with TRBJ2-1; TRBD2 matches at 7 bases. Trimming at V came to 5 bases and at J to 4 bases, leaving 8 bases not matched to a gene. The CDR3 has 15 amino acids. Germline CDR1 and CDR2: SGHTA and FQGTGA. The CDR3, as DNA: TGTGCCAGCAGCCCCCTAGGACTAGTGTACAATGAGCAGTTCTTC. It is translated as CASSPLGLVYNEQFF. Full variable domain (rest looked up from reference TRBV7-3 and TRBJ2-1): GAGVSQTPSNKVTEKGKYVELRCDPISGHTALYWYRQSLGQGPEFLIYFQGTGAADDSGLPNDRFFAVRPEGSVSTLKIQRTERGDSAVYLCASSPLGLVYNEQFFGPGTRLTVL.

This chain links TRBV4-1 with TRBJ2-7; D gene uncertain. V was clipped by 9 bases and J by 2 bases, with 11 bases between them. Germline CDR1 reads MGHRA; CDR2 reads YSYEKL. The CDR3 has 12 residues. DNA of the CDR3: TGCGCCAGTGGGCAGCTAGCCTACGAGCAGTACTTC. This encodes CASGQLAYEQYF.

This clone was seen once. The gene calls are TRBV13 and TRBJ1-2, with TRBD1 matching over 10 bases. Losses at the gene ends were 5 bases for V and 8 bases for J; bases not matched to a gene: 5. The CDR3 has 13 residues. CDR1 is PRHDT and CDR2 is FYEKMQ in the germline V gene (reference sequence). The CDR3 here is CASSRTGGRGYTF. The CDR3 nucleotides are TGTGCCAGCAGCCGGACAGGGGGGCGAGGCTACACCTTC. The full variable domain, rest sourced from reference TRBV13 and TRBJ1-2, is AAGVIQSPRHLIKEKRETATLKCYPIPRHDTVYWYQQGPGQDPQFLISFYEKMQSDKGSIPDRFSAQQFSDYHSELNMSSLELGDSALYFCASSRTGGRGYTFGSGTRLTVV.